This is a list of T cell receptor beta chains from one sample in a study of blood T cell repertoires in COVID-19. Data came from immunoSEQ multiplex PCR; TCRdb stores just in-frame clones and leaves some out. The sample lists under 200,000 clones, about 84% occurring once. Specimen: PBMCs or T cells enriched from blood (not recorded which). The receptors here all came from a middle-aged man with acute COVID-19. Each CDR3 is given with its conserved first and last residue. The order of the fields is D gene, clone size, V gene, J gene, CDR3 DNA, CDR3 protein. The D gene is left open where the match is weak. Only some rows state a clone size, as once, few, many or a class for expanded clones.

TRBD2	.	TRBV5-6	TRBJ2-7	TGTGCCAGCAGCTTGGAAATAGCGGGAGTCTACGAGCAGTACTTC	CASSLEIAGVYEQYF
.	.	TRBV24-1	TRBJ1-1	TGTGCCACCAGTGATCCGCTAGGCGCTGAAGCTTTCTTT	CATSDPLGAEAFF
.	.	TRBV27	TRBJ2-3	TGTGCCAGCAGCCCGGACTGGGGCACAGATACGCAGTATTTT	CASSPDWGTDTQYF
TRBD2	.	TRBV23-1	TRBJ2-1	TGCGCCAGCAGTCCCAGGTGCGGGGGGTACAATGAGCAGTTCTTC	CASSPRCGGYNEQFF
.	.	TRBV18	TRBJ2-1	TGTGCCAGCTCAGAGAGTAGTTACAATGAGCAGTTCTTC	CASSESSYNEQFF
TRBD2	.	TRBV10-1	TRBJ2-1	TGCGCCAGCACCCCCGGGACTAGGAGATGGAGTTACAATGAGCAGTTCTTC	CASTPGTRRWSYNEQFF
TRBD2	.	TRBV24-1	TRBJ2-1	TGTGCCACCAGTCATAGCGGGGGACTCTACAATGAGCAGTTCTTC	CATSHSGGLYNEQFF
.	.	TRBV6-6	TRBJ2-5	TGTGCCAGCACCGAGGGTGCCTACCAAGAGACCCAGTACTTC	CASTEGAYQETQYF
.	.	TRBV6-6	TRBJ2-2	TGTGCCAGCAAGACAAACGCGAACACCGGGGAGCTGTTTTTT	CASKTNANTGELFF
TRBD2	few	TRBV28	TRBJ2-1	TGTGCCAGCAGTTTAGGACTAGCGGGTATTGGGGTGAATGAGCAGTTCTTC	CASSLGLAGIGVNEQFF
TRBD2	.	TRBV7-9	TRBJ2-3	TGTGCCAGCAGCTTAGGAATAGCGGGAGGGCCAGATACGCAGTATTTT	CASSLGIAGGPDTQYF
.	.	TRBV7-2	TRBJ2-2	TGTGCCTCCAAGCTCGACTCCCCGAACACCGGGGAGCTGTTTTTT	CASKLDSPNTGELFF
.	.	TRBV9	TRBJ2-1	TGTGCCAGCAGCGTAGCGGGAGATTCCCGGTCCGGGGTCAATGAGCAGTTCTTC	CASSVAGDSRSGVNEQFF
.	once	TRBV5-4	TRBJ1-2	TGTGCCAGCAGCTTGGACAGGGTGCTTGGGGGCTACACCTTC	CASSLDRVLGGYTF
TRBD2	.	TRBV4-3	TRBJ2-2	TGCGCCAGCAGCCTTAAGACTAGCGGGAAGGGTTCCCCCGGGGAGCTGTTTTTT	CASSLKTSGKGSPGELFF
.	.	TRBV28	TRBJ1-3	TGTGCCAGCAGTTTTCGGGGGGGAGGAAACACCATATATTTT	CASSFRGGGNTIYF
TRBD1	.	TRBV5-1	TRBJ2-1	TGCGCCAGCTCACCTGTCAGGACAGGGGAGGATGAGCAGTTCTTC	CASSPVRTGEDEQFF
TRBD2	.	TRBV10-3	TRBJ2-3	TGTGCCATCAGTGCCTCGGGGTTCGGGGGGACAGATACGCAGTATTTT	CAISASGFGGTDTQYF
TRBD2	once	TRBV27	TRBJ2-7	TGTGCCAGCAGCCTACCCCATGTGGGCGGGAGGACCTACGAGCAGTACTTC	CASSLPHVGGRTYEQYF
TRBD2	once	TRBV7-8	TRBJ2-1	TGTGCCAGCAGCCCGGGACTAGCGGATTACAATGAGCAGTTCTTC	CASSPGLADYNEQFF
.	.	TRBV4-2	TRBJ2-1	TGTGCCAGCACCAAAAGGAGCGGGCTGAACAATGAGCAGTTCTTC	CASTKRSGLNNEQFF
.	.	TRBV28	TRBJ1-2	TGTGCCAGCAGTACCTCGACAGGCTATGGCTACACCTTC	CASSTSTGYGYTF
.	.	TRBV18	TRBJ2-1	TGTGCCAGCTCAGAAGCCAGGGGTCTAGTCTTGTCTGATGAGCAGTTCTTC	CASSEARGLVLSDEQFF
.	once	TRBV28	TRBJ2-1	TGTGCCAGCAGCTTACTACTCAATGAGCAGTTCTTC	CASSLLLNEQFF
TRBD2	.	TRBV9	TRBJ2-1	TGTGCCAGCAGTGGAACTAGCGGTTCCTACAATGAGCAGTTCTTC	CASSGTSGSYNEQFF
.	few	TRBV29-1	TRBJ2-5	TGCAGCGAAAACGGCAGGGATCGGGAGACCCAGTACTTC	CSENGRDRETQYF
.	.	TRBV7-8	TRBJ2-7	TGTGCCAGCAGAAAAACCGAGGCCACGGGGCAGTACTTC	CASRKTEATGQYF
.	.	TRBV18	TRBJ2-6	TGTGCCAGCTCACCGGTCGCAGCGAACTCTGGGGCCAACGTCCTGACTTTC	CASSPVAANSGANVLTF